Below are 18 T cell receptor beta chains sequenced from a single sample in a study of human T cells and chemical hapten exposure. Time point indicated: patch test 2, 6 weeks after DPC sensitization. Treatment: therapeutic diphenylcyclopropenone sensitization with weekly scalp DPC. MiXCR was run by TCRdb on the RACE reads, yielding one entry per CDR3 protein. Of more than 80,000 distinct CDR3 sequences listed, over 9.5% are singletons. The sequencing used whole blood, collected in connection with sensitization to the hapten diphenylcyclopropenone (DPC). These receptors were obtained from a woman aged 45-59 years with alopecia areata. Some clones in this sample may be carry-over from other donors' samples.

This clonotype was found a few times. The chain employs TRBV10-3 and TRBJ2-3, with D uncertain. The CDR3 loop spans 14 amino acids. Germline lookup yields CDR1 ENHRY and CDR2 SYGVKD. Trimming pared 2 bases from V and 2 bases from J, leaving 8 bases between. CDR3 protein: CAISEGQDTDTQYF. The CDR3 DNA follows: TGTGCCATCAGTGAGGGTCAAGACACAGATACGCAGTATTTT.

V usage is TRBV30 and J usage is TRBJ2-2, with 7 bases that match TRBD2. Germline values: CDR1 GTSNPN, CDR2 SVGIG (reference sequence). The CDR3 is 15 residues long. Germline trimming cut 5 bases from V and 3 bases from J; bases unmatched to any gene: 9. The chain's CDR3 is CAWGERLAHTGELFF. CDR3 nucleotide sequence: TGTGCCTGGGGGGAAAGACTAGCTCACACCGGGGAGCTGTTTTTT.

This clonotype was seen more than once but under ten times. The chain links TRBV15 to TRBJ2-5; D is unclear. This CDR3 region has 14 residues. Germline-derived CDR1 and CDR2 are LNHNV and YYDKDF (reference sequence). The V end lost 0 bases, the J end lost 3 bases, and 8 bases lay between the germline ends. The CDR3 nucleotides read TGTGCCACCAGCAGAGATCTGGCAGAAGAGACCCAGTACTTC. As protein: CATSRDLAEETQYF.

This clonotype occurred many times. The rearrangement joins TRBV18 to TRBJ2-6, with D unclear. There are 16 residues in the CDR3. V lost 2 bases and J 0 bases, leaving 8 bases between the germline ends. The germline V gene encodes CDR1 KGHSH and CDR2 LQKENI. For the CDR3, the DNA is TGTGCCAGCTCACCAACATCGGGCTCTGGGGCCAACGTCCTGACTTTC. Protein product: CASSPTSGSGANVLTF.

Here the CDR3 DNA reads TGTGCCAGCAACCTCCCGGGCGGAGAGTACGAGCAGTACTTC. Protein product: CASNLPGGEYEQYF. The chain recombines TRBV28 with TRBJ2-7; no definite D call. Germline loops: CDR1 MDHEN, CDR2 SYDVKM. The CDR3 extends over 14 amino acids. V was shortened by 7 bases and J by 4 bases, with 17 bases between the two germline ends.

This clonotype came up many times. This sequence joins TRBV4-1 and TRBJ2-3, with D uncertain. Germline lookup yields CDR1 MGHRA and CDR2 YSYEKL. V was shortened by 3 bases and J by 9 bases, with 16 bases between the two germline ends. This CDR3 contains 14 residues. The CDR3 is CASSHPQTVGTQYF. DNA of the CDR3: TGCGCCAGCAGCCACCCCCAGACCGTCGGAACGCAGTATTTT.

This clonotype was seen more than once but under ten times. CDR3 in amino acids: CASWGRGTDTQYF. CDR3 coding DNA: TGTGCCAGCTGGGGGCGAGGAACAGATACGCAGTATTTT. This chain joins TRBV2 and TRBJ2-3; tentatively, D is TRBD1 (6 bases). V was trimmed by 8 bases and J by 3 bases, leaving 12 bases between them. Germline loops: CDR1 SNHLY, CDR2 FYNNEI. The CDR3 spans 13 residues.

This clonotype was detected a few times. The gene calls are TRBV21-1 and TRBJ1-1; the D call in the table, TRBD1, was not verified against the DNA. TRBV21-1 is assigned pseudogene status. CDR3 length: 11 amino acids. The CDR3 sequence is CATRPGNCAFF. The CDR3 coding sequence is TGTGCCACCAGGCCCGGCAATTGCGCTTTCTTT.

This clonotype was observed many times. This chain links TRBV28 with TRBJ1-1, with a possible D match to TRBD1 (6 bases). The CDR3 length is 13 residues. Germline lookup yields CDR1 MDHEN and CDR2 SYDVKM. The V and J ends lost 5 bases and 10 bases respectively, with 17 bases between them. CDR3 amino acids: CASSAYGGPGAFF. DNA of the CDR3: TGTGCCAGCAGTGCATACGGGGGGCCTGGAGCTTTCTTT.

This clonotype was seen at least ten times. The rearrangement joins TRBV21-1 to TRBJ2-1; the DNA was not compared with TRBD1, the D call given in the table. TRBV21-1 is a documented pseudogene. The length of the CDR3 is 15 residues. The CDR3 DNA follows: TGTGCCAGCTGCCCCGAGCCGAACTCCTACAATGAGCAGTTCTTC. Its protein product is CASCPEPNSYNEQFF.

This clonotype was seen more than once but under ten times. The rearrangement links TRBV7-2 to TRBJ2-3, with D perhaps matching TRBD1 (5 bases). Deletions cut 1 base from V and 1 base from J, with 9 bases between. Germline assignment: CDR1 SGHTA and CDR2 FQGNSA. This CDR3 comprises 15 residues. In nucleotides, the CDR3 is TGTGCCAGCAGCTTAGGTTGGGGCGGCACAGATACGCAGTATTTT. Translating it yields CASSLGWGGTDTQYF. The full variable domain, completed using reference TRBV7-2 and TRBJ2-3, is GAGVSQSPSNKVTEKGKDVELRCDPISGHTALYWYRQSLGQGLEFLIYFQGNSAPDKSGLPSDRFSAERTGGSVSTLTIQRTQQEDSAVYLCASSLGWGGTDTQYFGPGTRLTVL.

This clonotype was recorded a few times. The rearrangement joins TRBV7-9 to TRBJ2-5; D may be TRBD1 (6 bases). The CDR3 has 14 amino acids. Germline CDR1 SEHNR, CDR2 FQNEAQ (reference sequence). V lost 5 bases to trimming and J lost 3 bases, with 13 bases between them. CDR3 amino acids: CASSPTRTEETQYF. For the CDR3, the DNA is TGTGCCAGCAGCCCTACACGGACAGAAGAGACCCAGTACTTC.

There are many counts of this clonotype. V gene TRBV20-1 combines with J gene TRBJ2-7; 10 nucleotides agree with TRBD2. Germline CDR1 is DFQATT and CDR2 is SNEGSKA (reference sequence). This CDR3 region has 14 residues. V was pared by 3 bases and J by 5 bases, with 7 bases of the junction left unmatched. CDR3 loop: CSARIAGGVDEQYF. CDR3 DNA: TGCAGTGCTAGGATAGCGGGAGGAGTAGACGAGCAGTACTTC.

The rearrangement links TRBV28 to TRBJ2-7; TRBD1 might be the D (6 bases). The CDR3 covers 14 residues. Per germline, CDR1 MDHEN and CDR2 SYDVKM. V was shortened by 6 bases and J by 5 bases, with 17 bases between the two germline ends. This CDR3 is CASSRPQGRNEQYF. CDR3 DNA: TGTGCCAGCAGCCGCCCTCAGGGGAGAAACGAGCAGTACTTC. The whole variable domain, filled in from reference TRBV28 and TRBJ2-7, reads DVKVTQSSRYLVKRTGEKVFLECVQDMDHENMFWYRQDPGLGLRLIYFSYDVKMKEKGDIPEGYSVSREKKERFSLILESASTNQTSMYLCASSRPQGRNEQYFGPGTRLTVT.

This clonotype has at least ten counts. CDR3 sequence (DNA): TGTGCCAGCAGGCCCAGGGCGACGAACACCGGGGAGCTGTTTTTT. It codes for CASRPRATNTGELFF. The chain recombines TRBV28 with TRBJ2-2; tentatively, D is TRBD1 (5 bases). The CDR3 covers 15 residues. Trimming removed 6 bases at V and 0 bases at J, with 11 bases between. Germline CDR1 reads MDHEN; CDR2 reads SYDVKM.

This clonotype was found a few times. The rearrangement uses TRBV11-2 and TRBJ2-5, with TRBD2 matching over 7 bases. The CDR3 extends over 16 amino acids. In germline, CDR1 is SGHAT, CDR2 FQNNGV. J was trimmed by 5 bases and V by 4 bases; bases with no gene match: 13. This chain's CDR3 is CASSSRGAGKGETQYF. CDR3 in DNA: TGTGCCAGCAGCTCCCGGGGAGCGGGGAAGGGCGAGACCCAGTACTTC.

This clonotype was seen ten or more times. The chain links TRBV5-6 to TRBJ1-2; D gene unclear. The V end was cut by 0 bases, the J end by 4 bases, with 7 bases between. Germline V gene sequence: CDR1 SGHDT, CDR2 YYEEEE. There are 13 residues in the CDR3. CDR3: CASSLGHGYGYTF. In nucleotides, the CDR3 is TGTGCCAGCAGCTTGGGACACGGCTATGGCTACACCTTC.

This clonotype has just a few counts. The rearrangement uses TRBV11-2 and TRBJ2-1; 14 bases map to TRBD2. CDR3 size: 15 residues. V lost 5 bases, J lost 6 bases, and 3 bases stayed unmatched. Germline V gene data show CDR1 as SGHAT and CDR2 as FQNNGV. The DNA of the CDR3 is TGTGCCAGCAGCGCGGGACTAGCGGGAGTCAATGAGCAGTTCTTC. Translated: CASSAGLAGVNEQFF.